Listed below are T cell receptor beta chains from one sample, sequenced in a study of T cell responses to AZD1222 COVID-19 vaccine. Profiling relied on immunoSEQ multiplex PCR, and the TCRdb table lists in-frame clones only, not all of them. Of over 100,000 clones listed, around nine tenths are singletons. The sequencing used peripheral blood, collected on day 0 of AZD1222 vaccination. The receptors derive from an adult in good health. Each CDR3 is given with its conserved first and last residue. The D gene is left open where the match is weak. Some rows have no size entry. The others give once, few or many, or a class for an expanded clone.

>TRBV5-4|TRBD2|.|TRBJ2-3
TGTGCCAGCAGCTTGGGGGGGGGTGGAAATACGCAGTATTTT
CASSLGGGGNTQYF
>TRBV5-1|.|.|TRBJ1-2
TGCGCCAGCAGCTTTGGGACCGGGCGGGATGGCTACACCTTC
CASSFGTGRDGYTF
>TRBV5-5|TRBD1|few|TRBJ1-2
TGTGCCAGCAGCTATGACAGGGGTCGGTATGGCTACACCTTC
CASSYDRGRYGYTF
>TRBV7-7|.|.|TRBJ2-5
TGTGCTAGCAGCTTATCCAGGTATTCGGAGACCCAGTACTTC
CASSLSRYSETQYF
>TRBV4-2|TRBD2|.|TRBJ2-1
TGTGCCAGCAGCCAAGGGACTAGCGGGGGCGGGGAGCAGTTCTTC
CASSQGTSGGGEQFF
>TRBV27|.|.|TRBJ2-7
TGTGCCAGCAGTCGGACCGGGAACTCCTACGAGCAGTACTTC
CASSRTGNSYEQYF
>TRBV11-2|.|.|TRBJ1-6
TGTGCCAGCAGCTTACAAATCCAAGCGACAAATTCACCCCTCCACTTT
CASSLQIQATNSPLHF
>TRBV11-1|.|.|TRBJ1-2
TGTGCCAGCAGCCCAGACAGGAACTATGGCTACACCTTC
CASSPDRNYGYTF
>TRBV3-1/TRBV3-2|.|.|TRBJ2-4
TGTGCCAGCAGCCAAGCTCCTAATATAAACATTCAGTACTTC
CASSQAPNINIQYF
>TRBV5-1|.|.|TRBJ1-1
TGCGCCAGCAGCTTACCGTCGAACACTGAAGCTTTCTTT
CASSLPSNTEAFF
>TRBV29-1|TRBD1|once|TRBJ2-1
TGCAGCGTTGATGCTACAGGGGGAAAAGGTGAGCAGTTCTTC
CSVDATGGKGEQFF
>TRBV12-3/TRBV12-4|.|.|TRBJ1-2
TGTGCCAGCAGTTTATCGGGTCAGTCTGGCTACACCTTC
CASSLSGQSGYTF
>TRBV19|.|.|TRBJ2-5
TGTGCCAGTAGACCGACAGGTCCCCAAGAGACCCAGTACTTC
CASRPTGPQETQYF
>TRBV5-5|.|.|TRBJ2-7
TGTGCCAGCACCTTTCTCACCGGGGTAACCTACGAGCAGTACTTC
CASTFLTGVTYEQYF
>TRBV11-2|.|few|TRBJ2-4
TGTGCCAGCAGCCAGGACCTGACCAAAAACATTCAGTACTTC
CASSQDLTKNIQYF
>TRBV5-1|TRBD1|.|TRBJ2-2
TGCGCCAGCAGCTTTCAGGGGGCGGGCACCGGGGAGCTGTTTTTT
CASSFQGAGTGELFF
>TRBV3-1/TRBV3-2|.|.|TRBJ1-6
TGTGCCAGCAGCTTCAGTCCCTCGGGTAATTCACCCCTCCACTTT
CASSFSPSGNSPLHF
>TRBV6-5|.|once|TRBJ2-3
TGTGCCAGCAGTAGTGCAGGGGCCGGGGCAGATACGCAGTATTTT
CASSSAGAGADTQYF
>TRBV9|.|.|TRBJ1-2
TGTGCCAGCAGCCCGGAGGCTAGGGGTGGCTACACCTTC
CASSPEARGGYTF
>TRBV5-1|.|.|TRBJ1-3
TGCGCCAGCAGCGTCGACACCGGTCCTGGAAACACCATATATTTT
CASSVDTGPGNTIYF
>TRBV19|TRBD1|once|TRBJ1-1
TGTGCCAGTAGTAGAGGACAGGGGGGGAACACTGAAGCTTTCTTT
CASSRGQGGNTEAFF
>TRBV27|.|.|TRBJ2-7
TGTGCCAGCAGACCGCTGGGACGGAACTACGAGCAGTACTTC
CASRPLGRNYEQYF
>TRBV5-8|.|.|TRBJ1-2
TGTGCCAGCAGCCTCGGCCGGAGCATATATGGCTACACCTTC
CASSLGRSIYGYTF
>TRBV7-9|.|.|TRBJ2-3
TGTGCCAGCAGCTTAACACGGAGGGAAAAGACCTCAGATACGCAGTATTTT
CASSLTRREKTSDTQYF
>TRBV6-2/TRBV6-3|TRBD1|.|TRBJ1-1
TGTGCCAGCAGTACCCGACAGGGAAGTAGTGAAGCTTTCTTT
CASSTRQGSSEAFF
>TRBV7-9|TRBD2|.|TRBJ2-5
TGTGCCAGCAGCTTGCTAGCGGGCACCTTAGGGGAGACCCAGTACTTC
CASSLLAGTLGETQYF
>TRBV15|.|.|TRBJ2-1
TGTGCCACCAGCAGAGATCGGGGGTCCTACAATGAGCAGTTCTTC
CATSRDRGSYNEQFF
>TRBV6-5|.|.|TRBJ1-1
TGTGCCAGCAGTTACGGGGGCAGGAGGAACACTGAAGCTTTCTTT
CASSYGGRRNTEAFF
>TRBV5-6|.|.|TRBJ1-3
TGTGCCAGCAGCTTGGGCGACAGTTCAAACACCATATATTTT
CASSLGDSSNTIYF
>TRBV6-4|.|.|TRBJ1-3
TGTGCCAGCAGTGACTCCTCAGGCTCCTCTGGAAACACCATATATTTT
CASSDSSGSSGNTIYF
>TRBV9|.|once|TRBJ2-1
TGTGCCAGCAGCGCCCGGACCGCCTACAATGAGCAGTTCTTC
CASSARTAYNEQFF
>TRBV9|.|.|TRBJ2-7
TGTGCCAGCAGCGCCCTCGAGCGCGGGCTTCAAACCAACGAGCAGTACTTC
CASSALERGLQTNEQYF
>TRBV6-5|TRBD1|few|TRBJ1-4
TGTGCCAGCAGAGTGACAGGGCCAGGTTGGGAAAAACTGTTTTTT
CASRVTGPGWEKLFF
>TRBV3-1/TRBV3-2|.|once|TRBJ2-1
TGTGCCAGCAGCCAAGGGAGGGGTTTCAATGAGCAGTTCTTC
CASSQGRGFNEQFF
>TRBV6-5|.|.|TRBJ2-7
TGTGCCAGCAGTTACTCGGGCAGGGGTAAAGGTTACGAGCAGTACTTC
CASSYSGRGKGYEQYF
>TRBV6-2/TRBV6-3|TRBD1|few|TRBJ1-1
TGTGCCAGCAGTTTAGCGGTAGTGGGGACAGGGGGCTTGATCACTGAAGCTTTCTTT
CASSLAVVGTGGLITEAFF
>TRBV3-1/TRBV3-2|.|.|TRBJ2-7
TGTGCCAGCAGCAGGGAGACCGGACCTGGAGAGCAGTACTTC
CASSRETGPGEQYF
>TRBV3-1/TRBV3-2|.|.|TRBJ1-6
TGTGCCAGCAGCCAAGTCGGGAATAATTCACCCCTCCACTTT
CASSQVGNNSPLHF
>TRBV5-1|TRBD2|.|TRBJ2-1
TGCGCCAGCAGCTTCCTAGCGGGGGGGGACGGTGAGCAGTTCTTC
CASSFLAGGDGEQFF
>TRBV5-8|.|.|TRBJ1-1
TGTGCCAGCAGCTTTGGGGAAGGGTACACTGAAGCTTTCTTT
CASSFGEGYTEAFF
>TRBV5-5|.|.|TRBJ2-5
TGTGCCAGCAGCTTCCACGGACACCAAGAGACCCAGTACTTC
CASSFHGHQETQYF
>TRBV5-1|TRBD2|.|TRBJ2-7
TGCGCCAGCAGCTGGACTAGCGGGGGCCCGGGGTACTTC
CASSWTSGGPGYF
>TRBV4-1|TRBD1|.|TRBJ1-1
TGCGCCAGCAGCCCCCAGGGGGCGGGGAACACTGAAGCTTTCTTT
CASSPQGAGNTEAFF
>TRBV9|.|.|TRBJ2-1
TGTGCCAGCAGCGTATCCAATGAGCAGTTCTTC
CASSVSNEQFF
>TRBV3-1/TRBV3-2|.|.|TRBJ1-2
TGTGCCAGCAGTATGGACCCGACCGTCTATGGCTACACCTTC
CASSMDPTVYGYTF
>TRBV3-1/TRBV3-2|.|.|TRBJ2-7
TGTGCCAGCAGCCTCCAACGTCCAGCCACAGGAGGGGCCTACGAGCAGTACTTC
CASSLQRPATGGAYEQYF
>TRBV7-9|.|once|TRBJ2-7
TGTGCCAGCAGCCGCGCCGGGACTCAAACCTACGAGCAGTACTTC
CASSRAGTQTYEQYF
>TRBV10-2|.|once|TRBJ1-2
TGCGCCAGCAGTGGAGCGGTCAGTTATGGCTACACCTTC
CASSGAVSYGYTF
>TRBV7-8|.|.|TRBJ1-1
TGTGCCAGCAGCTTAACCCGGGATTCGGGCACTGAAGCTTTCTTT
CASSLTRDSGTEAFF
>TRBV5-5|TRBD1|.|TRBJ2-7
TGTGCCAGCAGCTTGGCACCTGGGACAGGGATCCACGAGCAGTACTTC
CASSLAPGTGIHEQYF